One sample yielded the 29 T cell receptor beta chains listed below, sequenced in a study of blood T cells in healthy people across ages. A second about 6 to 12 cycle PCR used barcoded and J-beta primers. Each CDR3 protein gets one entry after TCRdb re-called the 5' RACE reads with MiXCR. The table has fewer than 2 million distinct CDR3 sequences, about 39% seen once. Sequenced: blood. The receptors were gathered from a human donor in good health.

The rearrangement joins TRBV7-9 to TRBJ2-5; 7 positions agree with TRBD2. The tail of the sequence fits TRBJ2-7 better, so the J call may be wrong. CDR1 SEHNR and CDR2 FQNEAQ come from the germline V gene (reference sequence). The CDR3 has 14 residues. The CDR3 loop is CASSLSWEGDEQYF. CDR3 DNA: TGTGCCAGCAGCTTGTCGTGGGAGGGAGACGAGCAGTACTTC.

This chain connects TRBV7-2 to TRBJ2-5; no clear D. The CDR3 consists of 14 residues. CDR1 and CDR2 (germline): SGHTA, FQGNSA. V gave up 1 base and J gave up 5 bases, with 11 bases separating them. The DNA of the CDR3 is TGTGCCAGCAGCTTAGTTTTGGGGTTGGAGACCCAGTACTTC. This encodes CASSLVLGLETQYF.

The table lists this clonotype with a few counts. The chain couples TRBV5-1 to TRBJ2-5; D gene ambiguous. From germline, CDR1 is SGHRS and CDR2 YFSETQ. This CDR3 has 14 residues. With 2 bases removed from V and 0 bases from J, the gap between germline ends came to 8 bases. The CDR3 sequence is CASSLLVHQETQYF. CDR3 in DNA: TGCGCCAGCAGCTTATTGGTACACCAAGAGACCCAGTACTTC.

The gene calls are TRBV12-5 and TRBJ1-1; D is unclear. This CDR3 is built from 12 residues. Germline V lookup: CDR1 LGHNT, CDR2 FRNRAP. V shed 3 bases and J shed 4 bases, with 6 bases lying between them. The CDR3 protein is CASGFGSTEAFF. CDR3 nucleotides: TGTGCTAGTGGTTTTGGTTCCACTGAAGCTTTCTTT.

This clonotype appeared a few times. A clone one base away is much larger, so this may be a read error. The chain has TRBV20-1 and TRBJ1-1; TRBD1 aligns across 7 bases. CDR3 length: 11 amino acids. V lost 6 bases to trimming and J lost 9 bases; unmatched junction nucleotides: 7. The germline CDR1 and CDR2 sequences are DFQATT and SNEGSKA (reference sequence). The CDR3 loop is CSAAGTEKAFF. The CDR3 DNA reads as TGCAGTGCCGCCGGGACAGAAAAAGCTTTCTTT.

V is TRBV5-1 and J is TRBJ1-4, with unresolved D. The V gene's germline CDR1 is SGHRS and CDR2 YFSETQ. CDR3 length: 14 residues. Trimming took 0 bases from V and 2 from J, leaving 5 bases between them. CDR3 protein: CASSLEQTNEKLFF. In nucleotides, the CDR3 is TGCGCCAGCAGCTTGGAACAGACTAATGAAAAACTGTTTTTT.

This clonotype occurred once. The chain employs TRBV20-1 and TRBJ2-7; D is unclear. CDR1 DFQATT and CDR2 SNEGSKA come from the germline V gene (reference sequence). The ends were cut back, 3 bases at V and 0 bases at J, with 15 bases in the middle. The CDR3 runs 15 residues. This chain's CDR3 is CSARPQPRSSYEQYF. As DNA, the CDR3 is TGCAGTGCTAGGCCCCAACCAAGGAGCTCCTACGAGCAGTACTTC.

The chain is built from TRBV28 and TRBJ2-7; 10 bases are shared with TRBD2. The J segment lost 3 bases and the V segment lost 6 bases, leaving 8 bases of the junction unmatched. CDR3 length equals 15 residues. Per germline, CDR1 MDHEN and CDR2 SYDVKM. The CDR3 DNA follows: TGTGCCAGCAGGTTAAGCGGGGGGGCTTACTACGAGCAGTACTTC. Protein product: CASRLSGGAYYEQYF. The full variable domain, its missing parts supplied by reference TRBV28 and TRBJ2-7, is DVKVTQSSRYLVKRTGEKVFLECVQDMDHENMFWYRQDPGLGLRLIYFSYDVKMKEKGDIPEGYSVSREKKERFSLILESASTNQTSMYLCASRLSGGAYYEQYFGPGTRLTVT.

The chain has TRBV5-1 and TRBJ2-3, with TRBD1 matching 7 bases. The V and J ends lost 6 bases and 1 base, in that order; junction bases with no gene match: 8. Germline V CDR1 and CDR2: SGHRS, YFSETQ. The CDR3 covers 15 residues. CDR3 in DNA: TGCGCCAGCATGGTTGACAGGGCGGGCACAGATACGCAGTATTTT. Translation: CASMVDRAGTDTQYF.

The chain is built from TRBV6-1 and TRBJ1-2; 7 positions match TRBD1. Unmatched junction bases numbered 9, after V lost 3 bases and J lost 2 bases. This CDR3 has 16 residues. Germline values: CDR1 MNHNS, CDR2 SASEGT. CDR3 nucleotide sequence: TGTGCCAGCAGTGAGGGACCCTCAGGGGGGAACTATGGCTACACCTTC. It yields the protein CASSEGPSGGNYGYTF.

This chain uses TRBV5-6 with TRBJ2-7, with a tentative D call TRBD1 (5 bases). The CDR3 runs to 17 residues. Germline V gene lookup returns CDR1 SGHDT and CDR2 YYEEEE. V gave up 1 base and J gave up 0 bases, with 17 bases separating them. The DNA for the CDR3 is TGTGCCAGCAGCTTGAATTCCAGGTTGGACATCTCCTACGAGCAGTACTTC. This sequence encodes CASSLNSRLDISYEQYF.

The chain is built from TRBV20-1 and TRBJ2-7; a possible D gene is TRBD1 (6 bases). Germline lookup yields CDR1 DFQATT and CDR2 SNEGSKA (reference sequence). The CDR3 consists of 17 residues. Trimming stripped 1 base from V and 2 bases from J, with 21 bases between. The CDR3, as DNA: TGCAGTGCTAGAGGATTAGGGGGACACCCTGAAGCCTACGAGCAGTACTTC. This sequence encodes CSARGLGGHPEAYEQYF.

This chain's CDR3 is CASSLGRDTKGYGYTF. The CDR3 nucleotides read TGTGCCAGCAGCTTAGGAAGGGACACAAAGGGGTATGGCTACACCTTC. This chain links TRBV11-2 with TRBJ1-2; TRBD1 is a possible D gene (6 bases). CDR1 is SGHAT and CDR2 is FQNNGV in the germline V gene. Trimming left V 1 base short and J 5 bases short, with 17 bases between. The CDR3 loop spans 16 amino acids.

This clonotype turned up a few times. CDR3 in DNA: TGCGCCAGCAGCTTAGCAGGGGAGTACAATGAGCAGTTCTTC. Encoded protein: CASSLAGEYNEQFF. V and J are TRBV5-1 and TRBJ2-1; possible D gene TRBD1, 6 bases. This CDR3 has 14 residues. Germline CDR1 is SGHRS and CDR2 is YFSETQ. Trimming took off 2 bases at V and 4 bases at J, with 10 bases between the two ends.

A few counts support this clonotype. The chain uses TRBV24-1 and TRBJ2-3; D perhaps matches TRBD2 (6 bases). The CDR3 sequence is 16 residues long. Germline V lookup: CDR1 KGHDR, CDR2 SFDVKD. Trimming took 1 base from V and 3 from J, leaving 13 bases between them. CDR3 nucleotides: TGTGCCACCAGTGATTTTGAGGAGGGCAGTACAGATACGCAGTATTTT. Its protein product is CATSDFEEGSTDTQYF.

Turning to this clonotype: Mismatch with germline at one junction end may stem from a read error. J is TRBJ1-2 and V is TRBV7-2; TRBD1 matches at 9 bases. The CDR3 has 15 residues. Germline loops: CDR1 SGHTA, CDR2 FQGNSA. The CDR3 DNA reads as TGTGCCAGCAGCCCGGGGACAGGGCGGGACTATGGCCACACCTTC. Translation: CASSPGTGRDYGHTF.

V and J are TRBV20-1 and TRBJ2-1; TRBD2 is a possible D gene (6 bases). Germline values: CDR1 DFQATT, CDR2 SNEGSKA (reference sequence). The CDR3 length is 16 residues. V lost 3 bases, J lost 5 bases, and 20 bases lay in between. The CDR3 protein is CSASIVRWGTDNEQFF. Here the CDR3 DNA reads TGCAGTGCTAGTATAGTAAGGTGGGGGACTGACAATGAGCAGTTCTTC.

This clonotype was seen more than once but under ten times. V gene TRBV24-1 combines with J gene TRBJ1-2, with a tentative D call TRBD1 (6 bases). The V end lost 6 bases, the J end lost 8 bases, and 27 bases lay between the germline ends. The CDR3 contains 17 residues. Looked up from germline, CDR1 is KGHDR and CDR2 is SFDVKD. The CDR3 coding sequence is TGTGCCACCAGTCAGGGGACGCCGGTTTTGGGAATAGGGGGCTACACCTTC. Translation gives CATSQGTPVLGIGGYTF.

The rearrangement uses TRBV7-2 and TRBJ1-2; D not certain. Per the germline V gene, CDR1 is SGHTA and CDR2 is FQGNSA. The V end lost 1 base, the J end lost 12 bases, and 9 bases lay between the germline ends. This CDR3 region has 11 residues. CDR3 nucleotides: TGTGCCAGCAGCTTAGACAGATGGGACACCTTC. Its translation is CASSLDRWDTF.

The V gene is TRBV19, the J gene TRBJ1-5, with D perhaps matching TRBD1 (5 bases). The V end was cut by 5 bases, the J end by 4 bases, with 21 bases between. Germline V gives CDR1 LNHDA, CDR2 SQIVND (reference sequence). This CDR3 region has 17 residues. The CDR3 DNA follows: TGTGCCAGTAGTGCGGGAACCGGGACCGAGGGGAATCAGCCCCAGCATTTT. It translates to CASSAGTGTEGNQPQHF.

This clonotype has only a few counts. The chain couples TRBV25-1 to TRBJ1-4; D is ambiguous. Trimming took off 3 bases at V and 12 bases at J, with 8 bases between the two ends. CDR3 length equals 11 residues. CDR1 is MGHDK, CDR2 SYGVNS, per germline. In DNA form, the CDR3 reads TGTGCCAGCAGTGATGCCGACCAACTGTTTTTT. Translation: CASSDADQLFF. The full variable domain, rest sourced from reference TRBV25-1 and TRBJ1-4, is EADIYQTPRYLVIGTGKKITLECSQTMGHDKMYWYQQDPGMELHLIHYSYGVNSTEKGDLSSESTVSRIRTEHFPLTLESARPSHTSQYLCASSDADQLFFGSGTQLSVL.

The V gene is TRBV10-3, the J gene TRBJ2-1, with D possibly matching TRBD2 (7 bases). Looked up from germline, CDR1 is ENHRY and CDR2 is SYGVKD. V was trimmed by 0 bases and J by 5 bases, leaving 14 bases between them. The CDR3 is 16 amino acids. In DNA form, the CDR3 reads TGTGCCATCAGTGAGTCGGGGGGGGGCGGCCACAATGAGCAGTTCTTC. This sequence encodes CAISESGGGGHNEQFF.

This clonotype has just a few counts. The gene calls are TRBV21-1 and TRBJ2-1; the table's TRBD1 call for D was not verified on the DNA. TRBV21-1 has pseudogene status. CDR3 length equals 16 residues. Here the CDR3 DNA reads TGTGCCAGCAGCAAGGGCAGGGCTACTACCTACAATGAGCAGTTCTTC. This encodes CASSKGRATTYNEQFF.

On this clonotype itself: The junction shows a germline mismatch at one end, possibly a read error. The V and J genes are TRBV12-3 or TRBV12-4 and TRBJ2-3, with D possibly matching TRBD2 (7 bases). CDR3 length equals 14 residues. CDR3 residues: CASSSGGVTDAQYF. CDR3 bases: TGTGCCAGCAGTTCGGGGGGCGTGACAGATGCGCAGTATTTT.

V usage is TRBV12-3 or TRBV12-4 and J usage is TRBJ1-2, with 8 positions matching TRBD1. CDR3 size: 14 residues. Trimming cost V 5 bases and J 7 bases; bases outside gene matches: 9. The CDR3 region has the DNA TGTGCCAGCAGTGTCGGACAGGGAAATGGTGGCTACACCTTC. Its translation is CASSVGQGNGGYTF.

This clonotype was counted a few times. The rearrangement uses TRBV9 and TRBJ2-1, with TRBD2 as a possible D gene (6 bases). V lost 0 bases, J lost 5 bases, and 12 bases lay in between. Germline CDR1 SGDLS, CDR2 YYNGEE. The CDR3 has 15 amino acids. The chain's CDR3 is CASSVGGGRDNEQFF. Written as DNA, the CDR3 is TGTGCCAGCAGCGTAGGGGGAGGTAGGGACAATGAGCAGTTCTTC.

V usage is TRBV4-1 and J usage is TRBJ1-1; no clear D. V was clipped by 1 base and J by 1 base, with 7 bases between them. CDR1 is MGHRA, CDR2 YSYEKL, per germline. The CDR3 consists of 14 residues. CDR3 sequence: CASSQGWANTEAFF. CDR3 sequence (DNA): TGCGCCAGCAGCCAAGGATGGGCGAACACTGAAGCTTTCTTT.

V and J are TRBV12-3 or TRBV12-4 and TRBJ1-1; no clear D. This CDR3 has 16 residues. V lost 3 bases, J lost 1 base, and 15 bases lay in between. The chain's CDR3 is CASSFSPGFWNTEAFF. DNA for the CDR3: TGTGCCAGCAGTTTCTCTCCGGGGTTCTGGAACACTGAAGCTTTCTTT.

V usage is TRBV7-9 and J usage is TRBJ1-5; D uncertain. The germline gives CDR1 SEHNR, CDR2 FQNEAQ (reference sequence). The ends were cut back, 2 bases at V and 7 bases at J, with 9 bases in the middle. The CDR3 length is 13 residues. CDR3 residues: CASSLLSGQPQHF. CDR3 coding DNA: TGTGCCAGCAGCTTATTATCGGGCCAGCCCCAGCATTTT.